This T cell receptor beta chain was obtained from a study of memory CD4+ T cells and cytomegalovirus serostatus. Single viable CD3+CD4+CD8-CD45RO+ cells were sorted as the memory CD4+ T cells. The data were produced by immunoSEQ multiplex PCR, yet TCRdb's version contains in-frame clones alone and is incomplete. The table lists some 58,000 clones, approximately 80% of them singletons. The receptor's source is an adult in good health and CMV-seronegative. Sequenced sample: memory CD4+ T cells from blood.

The CDR3 sequence: CASSLDSHNTEAFF. CDR3 nucleotides: TGCGCCAGCAGCTTGGACAGCCATAACACTGAAGCTTTCTTT. V usage is TRBV5-1 and J usage is TRBJ1-1; no clear D. Trimming stripped 0 bases from V and 2 bases from J, with 8 bases between. This CDR3 spans 14 amino acids. Germline values: CDR1 SGHRS, CDR2 YFSETQ.